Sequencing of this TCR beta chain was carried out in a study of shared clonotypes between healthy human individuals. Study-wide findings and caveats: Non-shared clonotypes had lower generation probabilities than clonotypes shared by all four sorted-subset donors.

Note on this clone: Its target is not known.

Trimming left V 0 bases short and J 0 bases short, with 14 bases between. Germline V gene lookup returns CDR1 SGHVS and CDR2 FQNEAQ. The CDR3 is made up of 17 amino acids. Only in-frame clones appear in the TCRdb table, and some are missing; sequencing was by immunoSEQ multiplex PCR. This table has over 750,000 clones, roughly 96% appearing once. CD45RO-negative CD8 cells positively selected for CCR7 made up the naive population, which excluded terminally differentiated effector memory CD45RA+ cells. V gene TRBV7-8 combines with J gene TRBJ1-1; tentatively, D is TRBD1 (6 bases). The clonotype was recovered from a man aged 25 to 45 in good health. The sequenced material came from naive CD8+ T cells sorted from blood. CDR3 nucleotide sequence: TGTGCCAGCAGCTTAGCAGGGGGTGCCTTCATGAACACTGAAGCTTTCTTT. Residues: CASSLAGGAFMNTEAFF.